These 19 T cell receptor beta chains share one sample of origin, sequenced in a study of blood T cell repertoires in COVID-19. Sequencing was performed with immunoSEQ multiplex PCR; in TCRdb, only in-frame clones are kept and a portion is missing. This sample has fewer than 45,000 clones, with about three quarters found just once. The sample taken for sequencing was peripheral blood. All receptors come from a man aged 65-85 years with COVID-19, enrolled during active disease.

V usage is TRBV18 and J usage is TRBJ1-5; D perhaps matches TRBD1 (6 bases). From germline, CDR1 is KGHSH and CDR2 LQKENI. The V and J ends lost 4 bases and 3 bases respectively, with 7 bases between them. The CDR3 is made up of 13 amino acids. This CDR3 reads CASSRTVNQPQHF. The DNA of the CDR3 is TGTGCCAGCTCACGGACAGTCAATCAGCCCCAGCATTTT.

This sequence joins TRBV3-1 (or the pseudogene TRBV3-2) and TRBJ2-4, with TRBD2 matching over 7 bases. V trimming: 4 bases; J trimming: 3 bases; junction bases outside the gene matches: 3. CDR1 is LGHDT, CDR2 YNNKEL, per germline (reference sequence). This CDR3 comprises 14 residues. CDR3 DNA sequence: TGTGCCAGCAGCCCCCGCGGGGGCAAAAACATTCAGTACTTC. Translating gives CASSPRGGKNIQYF.

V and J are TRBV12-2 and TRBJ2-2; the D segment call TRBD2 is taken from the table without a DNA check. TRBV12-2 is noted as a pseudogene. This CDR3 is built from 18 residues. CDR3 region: CASRLTQREGQPIGELFF. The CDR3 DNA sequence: TGTGCAAGTCGCCTGACCCAGCGGGAGGGCCAACCAATCGGGGAGCTGTTTTTT.

The CDR3 nucleotides read TGTGCCACCAGTGCGGACACGGCTGGGACCCAGTACTTC. This gives the protein CATSADTAGTQYF. J is TRBJ2-5 and V is TRBV24-1; TRBD1 might be the D (5 bases). The CDR3 has 13 amino acids. Germline CDR1 reads KGHDR; CDR2 reads SFDVKD. Trimming stripped 5 bases from V and 7 bases from J, with 13 bases between.

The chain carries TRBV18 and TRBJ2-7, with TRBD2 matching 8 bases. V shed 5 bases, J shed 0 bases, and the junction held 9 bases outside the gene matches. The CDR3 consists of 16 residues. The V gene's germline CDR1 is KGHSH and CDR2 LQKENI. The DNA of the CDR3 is TGTGCCAGCTCAACTTTGACTAGCGTGACCTCCTACGAGCAGTACTTC. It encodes CASSTLTSVTSYEQYF.

As DNA, the CDR3 is TGCGCCAGCAGCCAACCCGCGATCGCAGGGGCCTTCGAGCAGTACTTC. It is translated as CASSQPAIAGAFEQYF. The chain has TRBV4-1 and TRBJ2-7; TRBD1 is a possible D gene (6 bases). Germline V gene data show CDR1 as MGHRA and CDR2 as YSYEKL. The CDR3 is 16 residues long. Trimming cost V 2 bases and J 6 bases, with 20 bases left between them.

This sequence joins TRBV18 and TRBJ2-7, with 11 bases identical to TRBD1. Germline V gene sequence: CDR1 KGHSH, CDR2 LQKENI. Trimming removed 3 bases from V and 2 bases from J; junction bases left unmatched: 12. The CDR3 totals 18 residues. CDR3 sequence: CASSPVTPGTGGTYEQYF. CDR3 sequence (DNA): TGTGCCAGCTCACCGGTAACCCCCGGGACAGGGGGAACCTACGAGCAGTACTTC.

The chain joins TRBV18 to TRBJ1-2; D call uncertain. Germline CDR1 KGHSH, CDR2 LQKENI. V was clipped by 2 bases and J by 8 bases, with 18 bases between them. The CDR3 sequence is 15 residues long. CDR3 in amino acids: CASSPTSPGKDGYTF. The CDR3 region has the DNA TGTGCCAGCTCACCAACGTCCCCGGGGAAGGACGGCTACACCTTC.

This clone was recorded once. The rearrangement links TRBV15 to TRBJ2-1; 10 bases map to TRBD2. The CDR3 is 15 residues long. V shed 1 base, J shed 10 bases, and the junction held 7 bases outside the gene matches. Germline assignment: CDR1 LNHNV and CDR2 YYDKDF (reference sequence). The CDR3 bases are TGTGCCACCAGCAGAGCCCCTAGCGGGGGACAGGAGCAGTTCTTC. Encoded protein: CATSRAPSGGQEQFF.

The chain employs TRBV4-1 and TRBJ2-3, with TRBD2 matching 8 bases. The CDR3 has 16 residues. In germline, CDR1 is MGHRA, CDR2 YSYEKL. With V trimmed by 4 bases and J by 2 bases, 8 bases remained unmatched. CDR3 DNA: TGCGCCAGCAGCCCCTGGAGCGGGAGAACCACAGATACGCAGTATTTT. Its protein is CASSPWSGRTTDTQYF.

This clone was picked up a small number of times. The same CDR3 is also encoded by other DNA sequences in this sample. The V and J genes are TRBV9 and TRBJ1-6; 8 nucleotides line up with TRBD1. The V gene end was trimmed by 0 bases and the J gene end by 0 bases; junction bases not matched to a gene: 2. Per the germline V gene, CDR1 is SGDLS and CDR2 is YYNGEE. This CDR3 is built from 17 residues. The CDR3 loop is CASSVGDRSSYNSPLHF. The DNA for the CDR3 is TGTGCCAGCAGCGTAGGGGACAGGAGCTCCTATAATTCACCCCTCCACTTT.

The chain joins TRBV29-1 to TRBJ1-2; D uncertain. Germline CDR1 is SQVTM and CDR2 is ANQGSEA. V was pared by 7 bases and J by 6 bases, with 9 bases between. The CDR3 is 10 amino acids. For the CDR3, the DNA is TGCAGCGCCCCCCTAGATGGCTACACCTTC. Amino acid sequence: CSAPLDGYTF.

The CDR3: CASSPEDRAGSPLHF. The CDR3 nucleotides read TGTGCCAGCAGCCCCGAGGACAGGGCTGGGTCACCCCTCCACTTT. This chain connects TRBV7-6 to TRBJ1-6, with 8 bases that match TRBD1. The V gene's germline CDR1 is SGHVS and CDR2 FNYEAQ. With V trimmed by 5 bases and J by 10 bases, 10 bases remained unmatched. CDR3 length: 15 residues. Full variable domain (remainder filled in from reference TRBV7-6 and TRBJ1-6): GAGVSQSPRYKVTKRGQDVALRCDPISGHVSLYWYRQALGQGPEFLTYFNYEAQQDKSGLPNDRFSAERPEGSISTLTIQRTEQRDSAMYRCASSPEDRAGSPLHFGNGTRLTVT.

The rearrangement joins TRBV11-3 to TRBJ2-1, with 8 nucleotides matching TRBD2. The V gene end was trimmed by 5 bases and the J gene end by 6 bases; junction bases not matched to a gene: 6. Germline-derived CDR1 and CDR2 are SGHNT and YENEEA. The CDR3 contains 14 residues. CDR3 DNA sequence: TGTGCCAGCAGCAAGGGACTAGTGAGCAATGAGCAGTTCTTC. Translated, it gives CASSKGLVSNEQFF.

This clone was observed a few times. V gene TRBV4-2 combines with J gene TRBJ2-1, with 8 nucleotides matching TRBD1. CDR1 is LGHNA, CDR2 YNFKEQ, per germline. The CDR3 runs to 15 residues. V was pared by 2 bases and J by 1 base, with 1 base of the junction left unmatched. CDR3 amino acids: CASSQWDRSYNEQFF. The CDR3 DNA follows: TGTGCCAGCAGCCAATGGGACAGGTCCTACAATGAGCAGTTCTTC.

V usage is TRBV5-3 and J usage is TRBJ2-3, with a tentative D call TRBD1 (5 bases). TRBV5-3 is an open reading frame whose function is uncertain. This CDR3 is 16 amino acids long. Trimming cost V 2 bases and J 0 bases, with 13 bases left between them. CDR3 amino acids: CARSFETVTSTDTQYF. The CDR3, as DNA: TGTGCCAGAAGCTTTGAGACAGTCACTAGCACAGATACGCAGTATTTT.

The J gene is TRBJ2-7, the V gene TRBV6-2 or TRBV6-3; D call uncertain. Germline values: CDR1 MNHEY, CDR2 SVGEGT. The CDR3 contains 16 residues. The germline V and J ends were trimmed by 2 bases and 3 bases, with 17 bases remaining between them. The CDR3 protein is CASSYKVSQRNYEQYF. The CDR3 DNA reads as TGTGCCAGCAGTTACAAGGTTAGTCAGAGGAACTACGAGCAGTACTTC.

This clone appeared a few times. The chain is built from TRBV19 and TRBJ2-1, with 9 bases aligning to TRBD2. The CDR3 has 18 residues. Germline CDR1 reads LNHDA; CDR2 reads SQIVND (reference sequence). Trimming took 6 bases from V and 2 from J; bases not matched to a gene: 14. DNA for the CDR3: TGTGCCAGTAGAATAAATTGGAGGAGCGGGGGGACCTACAATGAGCAGTTCTTC. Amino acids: CASRINWRSGGTYNEQFF.

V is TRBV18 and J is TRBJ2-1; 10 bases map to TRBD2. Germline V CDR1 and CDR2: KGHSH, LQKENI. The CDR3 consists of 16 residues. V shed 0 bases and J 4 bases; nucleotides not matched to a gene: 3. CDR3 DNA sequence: TGTGCCAGCTCACCACCCGCTAGCGGGGGTTACAATGAGCAGTTCTTC. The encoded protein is CASSPPASGGYNEQFF.